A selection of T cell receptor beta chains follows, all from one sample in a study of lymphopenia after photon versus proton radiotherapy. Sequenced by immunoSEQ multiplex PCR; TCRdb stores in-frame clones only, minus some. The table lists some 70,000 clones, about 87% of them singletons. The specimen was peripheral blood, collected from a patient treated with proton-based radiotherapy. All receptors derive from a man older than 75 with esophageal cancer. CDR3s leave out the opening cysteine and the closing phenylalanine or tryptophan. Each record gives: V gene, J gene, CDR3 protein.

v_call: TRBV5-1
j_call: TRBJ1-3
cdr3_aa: ASSLTGGGGNTIY

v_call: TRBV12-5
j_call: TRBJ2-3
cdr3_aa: ASGETPSTDTQY

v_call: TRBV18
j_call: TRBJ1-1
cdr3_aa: ASSPPAETGLVEAF

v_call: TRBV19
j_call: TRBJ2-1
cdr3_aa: ASRPSRTSGRWQAYNEQF

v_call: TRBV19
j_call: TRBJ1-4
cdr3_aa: ASSTGTAAREKLF

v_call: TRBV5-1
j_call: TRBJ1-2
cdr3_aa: ASSFRGNYGYT

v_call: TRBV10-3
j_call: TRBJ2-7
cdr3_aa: ATTTGGTGVPYEQY

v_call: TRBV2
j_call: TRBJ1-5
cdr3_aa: ASSERGVNQPQH

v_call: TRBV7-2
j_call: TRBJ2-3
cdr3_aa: ASSPWGGRRTDTQY

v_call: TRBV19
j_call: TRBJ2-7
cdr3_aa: ASSIDRSYEQY

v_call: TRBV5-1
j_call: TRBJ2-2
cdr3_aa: ASSLLGIDTGELF

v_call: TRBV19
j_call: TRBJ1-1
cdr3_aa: ASSVQMNTEAF

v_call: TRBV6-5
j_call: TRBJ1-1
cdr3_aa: AAYRDENTEAF